This T cell receptor beta chain originates from a study of beta chain features in type 1 diabetes. cDNA synthesis used the whole RNA isolate, giving expressed TCRB sequences. TCRdb's table, derived via immunoSEQ multiplex PCR, lists solely in-frame clones and lacks some. The table has fewer than 350,000 clones, 15% seen once; the top ten hold approximately 0.015%. Study-level points and caveats: Type 1 diabetes patients had moderately but significantly shorter TCRB CDR3s in all four CD4+ subsets.

CDR3 length: 14 amino acids. Trimming stripped 0 bases from V and 3 bases from J, with 8 bases between. In germline, CDR1 is MDHEN, CDR2 SYDVKM. On this clone: The antigen is unknown.

This clonotype was sampled from a man between 18 and 35 years old with type 1 diabetes. V usage is TRBV28 and J usage is TRBJ1-1, with D perhaps TRBD1 (5 bases). The specimen was naive CD4+ T cells from blood. The CDR3 nucleotides read TGTGCCAGCAGTTTATGGACAGCCTACACTGAAGCTTTCTTT. Its translation: CASSLWTAYTEAFF. Based on the CDR3 plus reference TRBV28 and TRBJ1-1, the full variable domain is DVKVTQSSRYLVKRTGEKVFLECVQDMDHENMFWYRQDPGLGLRLIYFSYDVKMKEKGDIPEGYSVSREKKERFSLILESASTNQTSMYLCASSLWTAYTEAFFGQGTRLTVV.